Presented here are 21 T cell receptor beta chains from one specimen sequenced in a study of CD8 T cells in Susac syndrome. It was with random hexamers that about 0.45 to 1 ug RNA was reverse transcribed. MiXCR was run by TCRdb on the immunoSEQ multiplex PCR reads, yielding one entry per CDR3 protein. The profile covers about 150,000 distinct CDR3 sequences, with just under 95% appearing a single time and about 0.19% taken by the ten largest. Sequencing was done on a sample of CD8+ T cells from PBMCs. These receptors were obtained from a human donor with multiple sclerosis.

V and J are TRBV5-6 and TRBJ1-1; 8 nucleotides agree with TRBD1. Germline CDR1 is SGHDT and CDR2 is YYEEEE. J lost 4 bases, V lost 4 bases, and 3 bases had no gene match. The CDR3 is 13 residues long. CDR3 coding DNA: TGTGCCAGCAGCCCAGGACAGGGCACTGAAGCTTTCTTT. It is translated as CASSPGQGTEAFF.

This clonotype was observed once. The chain combines TRBV27 with TRBJ2-7; TRBD1 matches at 8 bases. The V gene end was trimmed by 5 bases and the J gene end by 3 bases; junction bases not matched to a gene: 12. Germline CDR1 reads MNHEY; CDR2 reads SMNVEV (reference sequence). The CDR3 extends over 16 amino acids. CDR3 amino acids: CASSPSTGEVGYEQYF. CDR3 DNA: TGTGCCAGCAGTCCGTCGACAGGGGAGGTTGGCTACGAGCAGTACTTC.

This clonotype was found once. The J gene is TRBJ2-7, the V gene TRBV20-1, with D perhaps matching TRBD2 (6 bases). Between the trimmed V and J ends, which lost 5 bases and 3 bases, there was a span of 14 bases. Germline V gene lookup returns CDR1 DFQATT and CDR2 SNEGSKA (reference sequence). The CDR3 is made up of 13 amino acids. DNA of the CDR3: TGCAGTGCTCCCGGGACTTCATTCTACGAGCAGTACTTC. Its protein is CSAPGTSFYEQYF.

The V call is TRBV2, the J call TRBJ1-4; 8 bases are a match to TRBD1. The CDR3 extends over 13 amino acids. Looked up from germline, CDR1 is SNHLY and CDR2 is FYNNEI. V lost 9 bases and J lost 5; bases outside the gene matches: 5. CDR3 in DNA: TGTGCCAGTTTTACAGGGGGAAATGAAAAACTGTTTTTT. This encodes CASFTGGNEKLFF.

J is TRBJ2-3 and V is TRBV29-1; 12 nucleotides align to TRBD1. Trimming at V came to 7 bases and at J to 8 bases, leaving 4 bases not matched to a gene. The CDR3 length is 12 residues. Germline V gene sequence: CDR1 SQVTM, CDR2 ANQGSEA. Here the CDR3 reads CSGDRGRGTQYF. Written as DNA, the CDR3 is TGCAGCGGGGACAGGGGGCGAGGTACGCAGTATTTT.

The CDR3 region is CSVSGFQNTGELFF. CDR3 DNA sequence: TGCAGCGTCTCAGGGTTTCAAAACACCGGGGAGCTGTTTTTT. The chain carries TRBV29-1 and TRBJ2-2; D might be TRBD1 (5 bases). The germline gives CDR1 SQVTM, CDR2 ANQGSEA. The V end was cut by 6 bases, the J end by 2 bases, with 13 bases between. The CDR3 covers 14 residues.

The table lists this clonotype with a few counts. V and J are TRBV27 and TRBJ1-1; D call uncertain. Trimming left V 3 bases short and J 3 bases short, with 8 bases between. The CDR3 has 13 amino acids. The V gene's germline CDR1 is MNHEY and CDR2 SMNVEV (reference sequence). DNA of the CDR3: TGTGCCAGCAGTTTGAGTGGGTACACTGAAGCTTTCTTT. Translated: CASSLSGYTEAFF.

The rearrangement joins TRBV2 to TRBJ2-7; D not certain. Germline CDR1 SNHLY, CDR2 FYNNEI. V shed 7 bases and J shed 2 bases, with 9 bases lying between them. This CDR3 is built from 12 residues. For the CDR3, the DNA is TGTGCCAGCACCGGGCAAGCCTACGAGCAGTACTTC. Translation: CASTGQAYEQYF.

The chain combines TRBV7-2 with TRBJ2-7, with no clear D. Germline V gene data show CDR1 as SGHTA and CDR2 as FQGNSA. This CDR3 spans 14 amino acids. V was trimmed by 2 bases and J by 3 bases, leaving 11 bases between them. The CDR3 bases are TGTGCCAGCAGCTTATTGGATCAGGTCTACGAGCAGTACTTC. It is translated as CASSLLDQVYEQYF.

The V and J genes are TRBV7-9 and TRBJ1-2; D uncertain. The V end was cut by 2 bases, the J end by 4 bases, with 8 bases between. CDR1 is SEHNR and CDR2 is FQNEAQ in the germline V gene (reference sequence). The CDR3 is 13 residues long. CDR3 DNA sequence: TGTGCCAGCAGCTTAACAGATTTCTATGGCTACACCTTC. The encoded protein is CASSLTDFYGYTF.

V is TRBV11-2 and J is TRBJ2-5; possible D gene TRBD1, 5 bases. This CDR3 region has 12 residues. Trimming stripped 5 bases from V and 5 bases from J, with 9 bases between. CDR1 is SGHAT, CDR2 FQNNGV, per germline. The CDR3: CASSQGWETQYF. The CDR3, as DNA: TGTGCCAGCAGCCAGGGTTGGGAGACCCAGTACTTC. The whole variable domain, filled in from reference TRBV11-2 and TRBJ2-5, reads EAGVAQSPRYKIIEKRQSVAFWCNPISGHATLYWYQQILGQGPKLLIQFQNNGVVDDSQLPKDRFSAERLKGVDSTLKIQPAKLEDSAVYLCASSQGWETQYFGPGTRLLVL.

V and J are TRBV5-6 and TRBJ2-7; perhaps TRBD1 as D (6 bases). V dropped 1 base and J dropped 0 bases, with 11 bases sitting between them. There are 15 residues in the CDR3. Germline V gives CDR1 SGHDT, CDR2 YYEEEE. For the CDR3, the DNA is TGTGCCAGCAGCTTGAACAGGGCGACCTCCTACGAGCAGTACTTC. It is translated as CASSLNRATSYEQYF.

The chain uses TRBV9 and TRBJ1-2; D remains ambiguous. This CDR3 has 16 amino acids. Trimming pared 0 bases from V and 0 bases from J, leaving 12 bases between. From germline, CDR1 is SGDLS and CDR2 YYNGEE. The CDR3 DNA reads as TGTGCCAGCAGCGTAGGCTTGTCAGGAGCTAACTATGGCTACACCTTC. Protein: CASSVGLSGANYGYTF. Using reference TRBV9 and TRBJ1-2 for the parts outside the CDR3, the full variable domain is DSGVTQTPKHLITATGQRVTLRCSPRSGDLSVYWYQQSLDQGLQFLIQYYNGEERAKGNILERFSAQQFPDLHSELNLSSLELGDSALYFCASSVGLSGANYGYTFGSGTRLTVV.

The rearrangement links TRBV25-1 to TRBJ1-6; D call uncertain. The CDR3 extends over 16 amino acids. V was clipped by 3 bases and J by 0 bases, with 9 bases between them. Germline CDR1 is MGHDK and CDR2 is SYGVNS. In DNA form, the CDR3 reads TGTGCCAGCAGTGATCCGGGAAGCTCCTATAATTCACCCCTCCACTTT. It specifies CASSDPGSSYNSPLHF.

This chain connects TRBV12-3 or TRBV12-4 to TRBJ1-6, with 10 bases matching TRBD1. Trimming took 5 bases from V and 9 from J; bases not matched to a gene: 7. The CDR3 runs to 15 residues. The CDR3 sequence is CASSRTGGGGSPLHF. The CDR3 bases are TGTGCCAGCAGTCGGACAGGGGGTGGGGGTTCACCCCTCCACTTT.

The chain employs TRBV11-1 and TRBJ2-7; D is perhaps TRBD1 (5 bases). With 5 bases removed from V and 5 bases from J, the gap between germline ends came to 19 bases. Germline CDR1 SGHAT, CDR2 FQDESV (reference sequence). This CDR3 spans 15 amino acids. In DNA form, the CDR3 reads TGTGCCAGCAGCCCCCCACCAGGGATCCTGGACGAGCAGTACTTC. Protein: CASSPPPGILDEQYF.

The chain has TRBV14 and TRBJ1-1; D ambiguous. The V gene lost 5 bases and the J gene lost 4 bases, with 11 bases spanning the gap. Per the germline V gene, CDR1 is SGHDN and CDR2 is FVKESK. The CDR3 is made up of 13 amino acids. The chain's CDR3 is CASSWLKGTEAFF. CDR3 bases: TGTGCCAGCAGCTGGTTAAAAGGCACTGAAGCTTTCTTT.

V gene TRBV29-1 combines with J gene TRBJ2-1, with 8 nucleotides matching TRBD2. Trimming cost V 0 bases and J 2 bases; bases outside gene matches: 3. Germline CDR1 is SQVTM and CDR2 is ANQGSEA. This CDR3 contains 15 residues. The CDR3 region is CSVEDPGGTYNEQFF. Here the CDR3 DNA reads TGCAGCGTTGAAGATCCGGGGGGGACCTACAATGAGCAGTTCTTC.

This clonotype was seen just once. The CDR3 DNA reads as TGTGCCAGCGGACCCGGGGGGCGGGGGCCCTACGAGCAGTACTTC. It yields the protein CASGPGGRGPYEQYF. The chain couples TRBV9 to TRBJ2-7, with D tentatively TRBD2 (7 bases). CDR3 size: 15 residues. Trimming removed 7 bases from V and 2 bases from J, with 19 bases in between. CDR1 is SGDLS and CDR2 is YYNGEE in the germline V gene.

The chain joins TRBV18 to TRBJ2-5; D not certain. The V gene lost 3 bases and the J gene lost 5 bases, with 13 bases spanning the gap. In germline, CDR1 is KGHSH, CDR2 LQKENI. The CDR3 is 14 amino acids. CDR3 bases: TGTGCCAGCTCACCTCCTGGTCCTCGGGAGACCCAGTACTTC. This gives the protein CASSPPGPRETQYF.

The chain uses TRBV12-3 or TRBV12-4 and TRBJ2-7; 13 bases align to TRBD2. The J segment lost 3 bases and the V segment lost 6 bases, leaving 2 bases of the junction unmatched. CDR3 length: 14 amino acids. The DNA for the CDR3 is TGTGCCAGCAGCAGACTAGCGGGGGGCTACGAGCAGTACTTC. This codes for CASSRLAGGYEQYF.